A single sample is the source of the 20 T cell receptor beta chains below, sequenced in a study of memory CD4+ T cells and cytomegalovirus serostatus. Using immunoSEQ multiplex PCR, the repertoire was profiled, and TCRdb retains in-frame clones only, with some absent. The sample has about 52,000 clones, 83% seen once. The sort gate was single viable CD3+CD4+CD8-CD45RO+ cells for memory CD4+ T cells. Specimen: memory CD4+ T cells from blood. The receptors stem from an adult in good health and CMV-seropositive.

This chain connects TRBV6-5 to TRBJ1-3, with D uncertain. CDR3 size: 15 residues. Germline V lookup: CDR1 MNHEY, CDR2 SVGAGI. Trimming pared 6 bases from V and 0 bases from J, leaving 12 bases between. CDR3 in amino acids: CASRPQAYSGNTIYF. As DNA, the CDR3 is TGTGCCAGCAGGCCTCAGGCTTACTCTGGAAACACCATATATTTT.

The chain couples TRBV18 to TRBJ2-5, with 8 bases aligning to TRBD2. The CDR3 consists of 13 residues. CDR1 KGHSH and CDR2 LQKENI come from the germline V gene. After removal of 6 bases from V and 7 bases from J, the junction contained 7 bases not matched to a gene. As DNA, the CDR3 is TGTGCCAGCTCGGACGGGGGGGCCGTGACCCAGTACTTC. Amino acids: CASSDGGAVTQYF.

The chain recombines TRBV2 with TRBJ1-1; 8 nucleotides align to TRBD1. Germline V gene sequence: CDR1 SNHLY, CDR2 FYNNEI. V gave up 6 bases and J gave up 6 bases; unmatched junction bases: 6. The length of the CDR3 is 13 residues. CDR3 DNA: TGTGCCAGCAGGACGGACAGGGCCGCTGAAGCTTTCTTT. It encodes CASRTDRAAEAFF.

This chain joins TRBV6-5 and TRBJ1-1; D unclear. The CDR3 is made up of 12 amino acids. Germline V gives CDR1 MNHEY, CDR2 SVGAGI. The V end lost 4 bases, the J end lost 1 base, and 4 bases lay between the germline ends. In nucleotides, the CDR3 is TGTGCCAGCAGTTCCGGGAACACTGAAGCTTTCTTT. Its translation is CASSSGNTEAFF.

This chain joins TRBV2 and TRBJ1-2, with 9 bases that match TRBD1. The CDR3 has 14 amino acids. Germline values: CDR1 SNHLY, CDR2 FYNNEI. V shed 7 bases and J 7 bases; nucleotides not matched to a gene: 10. CDR3 DNA sequence: TGTGCCAGCATCCTGGGAGAGGACAGGGGTGGCTACACCTTC. Its protein product is CASILGEDRGGYTF.

J is TRBJ2-1 and V is TRBV2; the D is unclear. Trimming pared 6 bases from V and 0 bases from J, leaving 12 bases between. CDR3 length: 15 amino acids. Germline V gene sequence: CDR1 SNHLY, CDR2 FYNNEI. The CDR3 nucleotides are TGTGCCAGCAGAAGATCGGAAAGCTCCTACAATGAGCAGTTCTTC. Translation: CASRRSESSYNEQFF.

V gene TRBV19 combines with J gene TRBJ2-3; no clear D. The germline CDR1 and CDR2 sequences are LNHDA and SQIVND (reference sequence). The length of the CDR3 is 13 residues. V was clipped by 6 bases and J by 6 bases, with 13 bases between them. The CDR3 DNA is TGTGCCAGTAGCTCGGGCCCGAGTGATACGCAGTATTTT. Protein sequence: CASSSGPSDTQYF.

In regard to this clone: The junction departs from germline at one end; a sequencing error may be responsible. CDR3 nucleotides: TGTGCCAGCAGCTCCAACCATCGAGAGACAGGGCAGGGCTTC. This sequence encodes CASSSNHRETGQGF. This chain links TRBV9 with TRBJ1-2; 7 bases map to TRBD1. Germline CDR1 reads SGDLS; CDR2 reads YYNGEE. The CDR3 contains 14 residues.

This chain connects TRBV30 to TRBJ2-7, with D possibly being TRBD1 (5 bases). With 8 bases removed from V and 2 bases from J, the gap between germline ends came to 16 bases. Germline V gives CDR1 GTSNPN, CDR2 SVGIG (reference sequence). The CDR3 extends over 13 amino acids. The CDR3 sequence: CAGRDRATYEQYF. The CDR3 DNA reads TGTGCCGGCAGGGATAGGGCCACCTACGAGCAGTACTTC.

J is TRBJ2-7 and V is TRBV19, with a possible D match to TRBD2 (6 bases). The CDR3 totals 16 residues. The V gene's germline CDR1 is LNHDA and CDR2 SQIVND (reference sequence). The V gene lost 5 bases and the J gene lost 2 bases, with 19 bases spanning the gap. The CDR3 DNA reads as TGTGCCAGTAGTCCCTCGGGGCTAGCGCCTACCTACGAGCAGTACTTC. It translates to CASSPSGLAPTYEQYF.

DNA for the CDR3: TGTGCCAGCAGCCCTAGCGGGTTGCCCCCAGATACGCAGTATTTT. Amino acids: CASSPSGLPPDTQYF. The chain carries TRBV7-3 and TRBJ2-3; the match to TRBD2 covers 8 bases. Germline V gives CDR1 SGHTA, CDR2 FQGTGA. This CDR3 spans 15 amino acids. J gave up 4 bases and V 5 bases, and 8 bases lay outside the gene matches. Based on the CDR3 plus reference TRBV7-3 and TRBJ2-3, the full variable domain is GAGVSQTPSNKVTEKGKYVELRCDPISGHTALYWYRQSLGQGPEFLIYFQGTGAADDSGLPNDRFFAVRPEGSVSTLKIQRTERGDSAVYLCASSPSGLPPDTQYFGPGTRLTVL.

The V gene is TRBV4-2, the J gene TRBJ1-3; maybe TRBD1 (5 bases). Trimming pared 0 bases from V and 0 bases from J, leaving 15 bases between. The CDR3 has 18 amino acids. Per germline, CDR1 LGHNA and CDR2 YNFKEQ. The CDR3 DNA sequence: TGTGCCAGCAGCCAAGAATATAACAGGCCTCACTCTGGAAACACCATATATTTT. Amino acids: CASSQEYNRPHSGNTIYF.

The chain links TRBV18 to TRBJ2-3; a possible D gene is TRBD1 (6 bases). CDR3 length equals 14 residues. The germline V and J ends were trimmed by 8 bases and 2 bases, with 14 bases remaining between them. Germline V gene lookup returns CDR1 KGHSH and CDR2 LQKENI. The CDR3 DNA reads TGTGCCAGCAAACAGGGTAGTCCCACAGATACGCAGTATTTT. It yields the protein CASKQGSPTDTQYF. The whole variable domain, filled in from reference TRBV18 and TRBJ2-3, reads NAGVMQNPRHLVRRRGQEARLRCSPMKGHSHVYWYRQLPEEGLKFMVYLQKENIIDESGMPKERFSAEFPKEGPSILRIQQVVRGDSAAYFCASKQGSPTDTQYFGPGTRLTVL.

This chain joins TRBV28 and TRBJ2-5; TRBD1 is a possible D gene (6 bases). The V end lost 8 bases, the J end lost 1 base, and 17 bases lay between the germline ends. The CDR3 is 15 amino acids. Germline V gene sequence: CDR1 MDHEN, CDR2 SYDVKM. CDR3 coding DNA: TGTGCCAGCTGCGGACAGACCCCTCTCCAAGAGACCCAGTACTTC. Its protein is CASCGQTPLQETQYF.

The CDR3 spells CASSLYGQGNQPQHF. The CDR3 DNA is TGTGCCAGCAGTTTATATGGACAGGGTAATCAGCCCCAGCATTTT. The chain carries TRBV28 and TRBJ1-5; 8 bases are shared with TRBD1. The length of the CDR3 is 15 residues. V lost 1 base, J lost 4 bases, and 3 bases stayed unmatched. Germline-derived CDR1 and CDR2 are MDHEN and SYDVKM.

The gene calls are TRBV29-1 and TRBJ2-1, with 10 bases matching TRBD2. V lost 5 bases to trimming and J lost 7 bases; unmatched junction nucleotides: 5. The CDR3 spans 13 residues. In germline, CDR1 is SQVTM, CDR2 ANQGSEA. The CDR3 region has the DNA TGCAGCGTTCCACTAGCGGGAAGAAATGAGCAGTTCTTC. This codes for CSVPLAGRNEQFF.

The genes are TRBV7-8 and TRBJ2-1; 7 bases align to TRBD2. Trimming cost V 5 bases and J 0 bases; bases outside gene matches: 10. The CDR3 covers 17 residues. Germline V CDR1 and CDR2: SGHVS, FQNEAQ. This CDR3 reads CASSIHSGPSSYNEQFF. For the CDR3, the DNA is TGTGCCAGCAGCATACATAGCGGGCCTAGCTCCTACAATGAGCAGTTCTTC.

This chain connects TRBV19 to TRBJ2-5; the D gene is possibly TRBD1 (6 bases). The CDR3 runs to 14 residues. Per germline, CDR1 LNHDA and CDR2 SQIVND (reference sequence). Trimming stripped 6 bases from V and 5 bases from J, with 16 bases between. In nucleotides, the CDR3 is TGTGCCAGTAGGGACCGTGGGGGCCACGAGACCCAGTACTTC. It encodes CASRDRGGHETQYF.

The chain links TRBV5-1 to TRBJ2-1; the match to TRBD2 covers 7 bases. CDR1 is SGHRS and CDR2 is YFSETQ in the germline V gene. V was clipped by 0 bases and J by 5 bases; unmatched bases: 14. The CDR3 is 18 amino acids. The CDR3 spells CASSLVVGVGGLNNEQFF. The CDR3 DNA follows: TGCGCCAGCAGCTTGGTTGTAGGGGTCGGGGGACTAAACAATGAGCAGTTCTTC.

The rearrangement uses TRBV11-2 and TRBJ2-7, with D unclear. Per the germline V gene, CDR1 is SGHAT and CDR2 is FQNNGV. The V and J ends lost 2 bases and 4 bases respectively, with 9 bases between them. The length of the CDR3 is 13 residues. The CDR3 protein is CASSLTTDYEQYF. The CDR3, as DNA: TGTGCCAGCAGCTTAACCACAGATTACGAGCAGTACTTC.